This T cell receptor (beta chain) was identified in a study of Graves' ophthalmopathy and Graves' hyperthyroidism. The diagnosis combined clinical symptoms, thyroxine, TRAb, thyroid ultrasound and orbital computed tomography scans. This clonotype was seen many times. The authors amplified TCR beta CDR3 regions from RNA transcripts. First-round RT-PCR used HTBI primers; second-round multiplex PCR followed. TCRdb re-called the multiplex PCR reads through MiXCR, storing one row per CDR3 protein. The sample records about 620,000 distinct CDR3 sequences, about a fifth being singletons. Germline CDR1 and CDR2: SGHRS and YFSETQ. The CDR3 runs 13 residues. V was pared by 2 bases and J by 3 bases, with 6 bases between.

The receptor was isolated from a woman in her late teens or twenties with stable Graves' hyperthyroidism. Some clones in this sample may be carry-over from other donors' samples. The chain recombines TRBV5-1 with TRBJ1-3; a weak D match, TRBD1 (5 bases). What was sequenced was peripheral blood. The CDR3 loop is CASSFGGGNTIYF. The CDR3 DNA reads as TGCGCCAGCAGCTTTGGGGGTGGAAACACCATATATTTT.